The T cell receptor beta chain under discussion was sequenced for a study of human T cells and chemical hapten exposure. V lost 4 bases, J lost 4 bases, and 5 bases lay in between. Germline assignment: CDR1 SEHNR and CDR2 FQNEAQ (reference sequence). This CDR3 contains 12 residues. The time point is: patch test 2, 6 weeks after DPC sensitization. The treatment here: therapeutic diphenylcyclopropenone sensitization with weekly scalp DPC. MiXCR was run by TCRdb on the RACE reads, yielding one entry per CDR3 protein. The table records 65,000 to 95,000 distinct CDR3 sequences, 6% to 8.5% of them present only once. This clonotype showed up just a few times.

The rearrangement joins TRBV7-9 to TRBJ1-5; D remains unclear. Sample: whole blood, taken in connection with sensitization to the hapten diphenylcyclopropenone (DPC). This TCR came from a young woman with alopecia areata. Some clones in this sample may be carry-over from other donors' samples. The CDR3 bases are TGTGCCAGCAGCTCTACAAATCAGCCCCAGCATTTT. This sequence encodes CASSSTNQPQHF.